Described below is a single T cell receptor (beta chain) sequence and its context. V shed 0 bases and J 4 bases; nucleotides not matched to a gene: 3. The CDR3 covers 16 residues. CDR1 and CDR2 (germline): MNHNS, SASEGT. These data are taken from a study of blood T cell repertoires in COVID-19. Study background: From the United States, Italy and Spain came samples of acute and convalescent COVID-19. Nucleic acid was either cDNA or gDNA, and it came from T cells, B-cell-depleted T cells, or PBMCs.

Only in-frame clones appear in the TCRdb table, and some are missing; sequencing was by immunoSEQ multiplex PCR. The repertoire has over 150,000 clones, 60% to 80% of them found once; the top ten carry roughly 3.1%. Sample: peripheral blood. This TCR derives from a man in his sixties or seventies with acute or convalescent COVID-19. The chain is built from TRBV6-1 and TRBJ1-3; 10 bases align to TRBD1. CDR3 sequence (DNA): TGTGCCAGCAGTGAAGCCGGGACAGGGGCCGGAAACACCATATATTTT. Its protein is CASSEAGTGAGNTIYF.